This TCR beta chain was identified during a study of blood T cell repertoires in COVID-19. Across the whole study: COVID-19 samples collected from the United States, Italy and Spain covered acute and convalescent phases. PBMCs, B-cell-depleted T cells, or T cells were the source of the cDNA or gDNA that made up the material.

Comment on this clone: At one of its ends the junction is not consistent with the germline gene, which may arise from a read error.

Authors' analysis steps: Using reference gene primer amplification, nucleated cell counts were estimated. Repertoires were generated with immunoSEQ multiplex PCR, while TCRdb's copy carries only in-frame clones and drops some. V and J calls and clone size follow that table, whereas D and trimming were derived from the DNA. The sample carries about 94,000 clones, about four fifths recorded once. Germline CDR1 and CDR2: ENHRY and SYGVKD. The CDR3 has 14 residues. Sequencing was performed on peripheral blood. This chain connects TRBV10-3 to TRBJ2-7, with TRBD2 identical over 9 bases. This receptor was identified in a human donor in a cohort sampled during active COVID-19. As DNA, the CDR3 is TGTGCCATAAGTGGCGGAGCGGGGGGAGACGAGCAGTACTTC. It codes for CAISGGAGGDEQYF.